Sequencing of this T cell receptor beta chain was carried out in a study of early T cells in non-severe SARS-CoV-2 infection. Across the whole study: The study sequenced bulk RNA from unsorted whole blood, with chains unpaired.

Notes on the study in general: Clonotype matching in VDJdb favored anti-spike CD8 responses and did not capture private and CD4 specificities.

This clonotype occurred many times. Its antigen is unknown. The CDR3 contains 13 residues. Trimming cost V 9 bases and J 3 bases; bases outside gene matches: 7. The V gene's germline CDR1 is LNHDA and CDR2 SQIVND (reference sequence). Unique molecular identifiers were affixed to single, distinct cDNA molecules. TCRdb recomputed calls from the 5' RACE reads with MiXCR, one row per CDR3 protein. Of about 70,000 distinct CDR3 sequences listed, roughly 4.7% were seen once; the top ten hold about 7%. The chain uses TRBV19 and TRBJ2-5; 7 positions match TRBD1. The sample consisted of whole blood, taken at baseline. This receptor was identified in an adult who was a healthcare worker with PCR-confirmed SARS-CoV-2 infection or an uninfected control (not recorded which). CDR3 coding DNA: TGTGCCAGCTCGGGACAGCAAAAAGAGACCCAGTACTTC. Protein sequence: CASSGQQKETQYF.